These 11 T cell receptor beta chains originate from one sample sequenced in a study of identical twins. Each CDR3 protein is one row after TCRdb ran MiXCR on the 5' RACE reads. The sample records 1.5 million to 2 million distinct CDR3 sequences, around 29% being singletons. The source material was cord blood. The receptor source for this set is a newborn girl in good health.

This rearrangement joins TRBV20-1 to TRBJ2-2; 13 bases map to TRBD2. Germline lookup yields CDR1 DFQATT and CDR2 SNEGSKA (reference sequence). The junction had 1 base not matched to a gene; V was cut back by 3 bases and J by 0 bases. This CDR3 region has 16 residues. The CDR3 DNA reads as TGCAGTGCTAGGGGACTAGCGGGAACGAACACCGGGGAGCTGTTTTTT. As protein: CSARGLAGTNTGELFF.

The chain employs TRBV5-1 and TRBJ2-6; D may correspond to TRBD1 or TRBD2 (6 bases each). Germline lookup yields CDR1 SGHRS and CDR2 YFSETQ. V was pared by 5 bases and J by 11 bases, with 20 bases between. This CDR3 comprises 15 residues. The CDR3, as DNA: TGCGCCAGCAGGCCTGACAGGACTATCCAGTACGTCCTGACTTTC. It specifies CASRPDRTIQYVLTF.

DNA of the CDR3: TGCGCCAGCATAAAGCGGGGGGCGCGCTACGAGCAGTACTTC. It codes for CASIKRGARYEQYF. This chain uses TRBV10-1 with TRBJ2-4; 9 nucleotides match TRBD2. The DNA end is a closer match to TRBJ2-7, so the J assignment may be wrong. From germline, CDR1 is WNHNN and CDR2 SYGVQD (reference sequence). The CDR3 covers 14 residues.

The chain uses TRBV6-2 or TRBV6-3 and TRBJ2-5; 10 bases align to TRBD1. This CDR3 comprises 11 residues. V was clipped by 5 bases and J by 11 bases; unmatched bases: 2. Looked up from germline, CDR1 is MNHEY and CDR2 is SVGEGT. DNA for the CDR3: TGTGCCAGCAGTAAGGACAGGGGGCAGTACTTC. It is translated as CASSKDRGQYF.

The sample holds a few counts of this clonotype. The chain joins TRBV5-1 to TRBJ2-7; D remains ambiguous. Germline CDR1 is SGHRS and CDR2 is YFSETQ. V was shortened by 2 bases and J by 5 bases, with 14 bases between the two germline ends. The CDR3 extends over 14 amino acids. The CDR3 DNA is TGCGCCAGCAGCTTAAGTAGGCTAGAGGACGAGCAGTACTTC. Its translation is CASSLSRLEDEQYF. Combining the CDR3 with reference TRBV5-1 and TRBJ2-7 gives the whole variable domain KAGVTQTPRYLIKTRGQQVTLSCSPISGHRSVSWYQQTPGQGLQFLFEYFSETQRNKGNFPGRFSGRQFSNSRSEMNVSTLELGDSALYLCASSLSRLEDEQYFGPGTRLTVT.

This clonotype is a singleton in its sample. This chain's CDR3 is CASGLPVPGLALGNEQYF. The CDR3 region has the DNA TGTGCTAGTGGTTTGCCTGTACCGGGACTAGCTTTGGGGAATGAGCAGTACTTC. The genes are TRBV12-5 and TRBJ2-5, with 9 nucleotides matching TRBD2. Germline CDR1 reads LGHNT; CDR2 reads FRNRAP. The CDR3 spans 18 residues. After removal of 2 bases from V and 11 bases from J, the junction contained 21 bases not matched to a gene.

A few counts support this clonotype. J is TRBJ2-5 and V is TRBV6-8; D remains unclear. Trimming took 2 bases from V and 1 from J, leaving 17 bases between them. This CDR3 spans 17 amino acids. Germline-derived CDR1 and CDR2 are MNHGY and SAAAGT. The CDR3 coding sequence is TGTGCCAGCAGTTACCACCCGGTACAGAGAATCCAAGAGACCCAGTACTTC. Its translation is CASSYHPVQRIQETQYF.

The J gene is TRBJ2-6, the V gene TRBV10-3; D is perhaps TRBD1 (6 bases). There are 13 residues in the CDR3. Germline values: CDR1 ENHRY, CDR2 SYGVKD. Trimming removed 10 bases from V and 2 bases from J, with 9 bases in between. The CDR3 nucleotides are TGTGCCACAACAGGGACTGGGGCCAACGTCCTGACTTTC. Amino acids: CATTGTGANVLTF.

This clonotype was observed a single time. This rearrangement joins TRBV12-3 or TRBV12-4 to TRBJ2-3; 8 bases agree with TRBD2. This CDR3 is 15 amino acids long. V was clipped by 4 bases and J by 6 bases; unmatched bases: 9. The CDR3 bases are TGTGCCAGCAGTTCCTTTCGGGGGGGCCGGGATACGCAGTATTTT. Encoded protein: CASSSFRGGRDTQYF.

This clonotype was observed a few times. The CDR3, as DNA: TGTGCCAGCAGCCAAGAACTAGCGTGGTCCTACGAGCAGTACTTC. Its translation: CASSQELAWSYEQYF. This chain links TRBV14 with TRBJ2-7; TRBD2 aligns across 7 bases. CDR1 SGHDN and CDR2 FVKESK come from the germline V gene. There are 15 residues in the CDR3. V was pared by 0 bases and J by 1 base, with 3 bases of the junction left unmatched.

The chain couples TRBV21-1 to TRBJ1-2; the tabulated D call, TRBD1, remains unverified against the DNA. TRBV21-1 is designated a pseudogene. The CDR3 extends over 17 amino acids. The DNA for the CDR3 is TGTGCCAGCCCCCACCGGGACAGGGGGCTCCTCTACTATGGCTACACCTTC. Translation gives CASPHRDRGLLYYGYTF.